This TCR beta chain was documented in a study of CD8 T cells in ankylosing spondylitis. As the method for making TCR beta libraries, quantitative 5'-RACE with molecular barcodes was used. TCRdb re-called the 5' RACE reads with MiXCR, one entry per CDR3 protein. The sample includes some 400,000 distinct CDR3 sequences, about 22% seen only once; the top ten take about 16%. General study results and limits: Reported data indicate significant enrichment of disease-linked clones within matched ankylosing spondylitis synovial fluid. Reports of some motif variants in reactive arthritis synovial fluid and blood predate this one. Made up of 7 to 9 highly homologous variants, a TCR beta motif appeared characteristic of ankylosing spondylitis blood.

The CDR3 consists of 16 residues. Germline trimming cut 2 bases from V and 7 bases from J; bases unmatched to any gene: 11. Germline CDR1 SGHVS, CDR2 FNYEAQ. At least ten counts were recorded for this clonotype. Antigen unknown. The rearrangement links TRBV7-6 to TRBJ2-1, with 7 positions matching TRBD2. Sequencing input: blood, either unsorted or a sorted T cell fraction (not recorded which). The TCR comes from a male donor with ankylosing spondylitis. CDR3 region: CASSLYGGRLMNEQFF. CDR3 DNA sequence: TGTGCCAGCAGCTTATACGGCGGGAGACTTATGAATGAGCAGTTCTTC.